What follows describes a single TCR beta chain. The antigen is unknown. The germline CDR1 and CDR2 sequences are SEHNR and FQNEAQ (reference sequence). V was clipped by 5 bases and J by 5 bases; unmatched bases: 2. This CDR3 is built from 13 residues. The data belong to a study of shared clonotypes between healthy human individuals. For the study at large: The plates for each donor numbered three CD4 naive, three CD4 memory, two CD8 naive and one CD8 memory. Study-wide points: Estimated clonotype richness was generally higher in naive than memory subsets.

Assay used: immunoSEQ multiplex PCR; TCRdb lists only in-frame clones, some missing. The table has more than 200,000 clones, 65% seen once; the top ten hold around 10%. What was sequenced was memory CD4+ T cells sorted from blood. Subset here: CD45RA-negative fraction. The TCR comes from a man aged 25-45 years in good health. The J gene is TRBJ2-2, the V gene TRBV7-9; 7 positions agree with TRBD2. The CDR3 region is CASSTSDTGELFF. The DNA of the CDR3 is TGTGCCAGCAGCACTAGCGATACCGGGGAGCTGTTTTTT.